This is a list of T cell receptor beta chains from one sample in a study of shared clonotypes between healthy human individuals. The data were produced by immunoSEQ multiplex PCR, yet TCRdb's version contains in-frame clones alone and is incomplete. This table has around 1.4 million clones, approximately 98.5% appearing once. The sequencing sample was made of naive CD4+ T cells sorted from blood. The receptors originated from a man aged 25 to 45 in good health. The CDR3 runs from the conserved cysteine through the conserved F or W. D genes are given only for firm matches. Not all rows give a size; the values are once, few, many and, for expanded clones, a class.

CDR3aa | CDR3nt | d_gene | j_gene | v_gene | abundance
CAVSAGSLYNEQFF | TGTGCCGTCTCAGCGGGGTCTCTATACAATGAGCAGTTCTTC | TRBD2 | TRBJ2-1 | TRBV28 | NA
CASSLGPREQYF | TGTGCCAGCAGTTTAGGCCCGCGGGAGCAGTACTTC | NA | TRBJ2-7 | TRBV28 | NA
CASSRAAGEQPQHF | TGTGCCAGTAGTAGGGCAGCCGGGGAGCAGCCCCAGCATTTT | NA | TRBJ1-5 | TRBV19 | NA
CASSLWTDNQPQHF | TGTGCCAGCAGTTTGTGGACAGACAATCAGCCCCAGCATTTT | NA | TRBJ1-5 | TRBV28 | once
CASSTGIEQFF | TGTGCCAGCAGCACAGGGATTGAGCAGTTCTTC | NA | TRBJ2-1 | TRBV7-3 | NA
CASRGRQGSYEQYF | TGTGCCAGCAGGGGGAGGCAGGGCTCCTACGAGCAGTACTTC | NA | TRBJ2-7 | TRBV28 | NA
CASSLELAGAGYNEQFF | TGTGCCAGCAGCTTAGAGTTAGCGGGAGCGGGATACAATGAGCAGTTCTTC | TRBD2 | TRBJ2-1 | TRBV7-9 | NA
CASSPAPRVEAFF | TGTGCCAGCAGCCCCGCCCCCCGGGTTGAAGCTTTCTTT | NA | TRBJ1-1 | TRBV11-2 | NA
CASSLRSDPYEQYF | TGTGCCAGCAGTTTACGCTCAGACCCCTACGAGCAGTACTTC | NA | TRBJ2-7 | TRBV28 | NA
CASSLLALAGVNEQFF | TGCGCCAGCAGCTTGTTAGCGCTAGCGGGCGTCAATGAGCAGTTCTTC | TRBD2 | TRBJ2-1 | TRBV5-1 | NA
CASSPKTGPANTEAFF | TGTGCCAGCTCACCCAAGACAGGGCCCGCGAACACTGAAGCTTTCTTT | TRBD1 | TRBJ1-1 | TRBV18 | NA
CASSEGDFPSYEQYF | TGTGCCAGCAGTGAGGGGGACTTCCCCTCCTACGAGCAGTACTTC | NA | TRBJ2-7 | TRBV25-1 | NA
CASSLAGGSYEQYF | TGTGCCAGCAGCTTAGCGGGAGGCTCCTACGAGCAGTACTTC | TRBD2 | TRBJ2-7 | TRBV5-5 | NA
CASTRDRTSTDTQYF | TGTGCCAGCACCAGGGACAGAACAAGCACAGATACGCAGTATTTT | TRBD1 | TRBJ2-3 | TRBV6-5 | NA
CAISSGQGDEQYF | TGTGCCATCAGTTCGGGACAGGGAGACGAGCAGTACTTC | TRBD1 | TRBJ2-7 | TRBV10-3 | NA
CASSSSFLAGVSNEQFF | TGTGCCAGCAGCTCATCCTTTCTAGCGGGAGTAAGCAATGAGCAGTTCTTC | TRBD2 | TRBJ2-1 | TRBV7-2 | NA
CASSEARGPYEQYF | TGTGCCAGCAGTGAAGCGCGGGGCCCCTACGAGCAGTACTTC | NA | TRBJ2-7 | TRBV2 | NA
CASSYGGQFAYGYTF | TGTGCCAGCAGTTACGGGGGCCAATTCGCCTATGGCTACACCTTC | NA | TRBJ1-2 | TRBV6-5 | NA
CASSLGLAGTSYNEQFF | TGCGCCAGCAGCTTGGGGCTAGCGGGCACCTCCTACAATGAGCAGTTCTTC | TRBD2 | TRBJ2-1 | TRBV5-1 | NA
CASSPGTGGEQYF | TGTGCCAGCAGCCCCGGGACAGGGGGCGAGCAGTACTTC | TRBD1 | TRBJ2-7 | TRBV7-3 | NA
CASKTVGTVFPGELFF | TGTGCCAGCAAAACCGTAGGGACAGTCTTTCCCGGGGAGCTGTTTTTT | TRBD1 | TRBJ2-2 | TRBV28 | once
CASSLGQGLHQPQHF | TGTGCCAGCAGCTTGGGGCAGGGGTTACATCAGCCCCAGCATTTT | NA | TRBJ1-5 | TRBV11-2 | NA
CASSATSGRVDIQYF | TGTGCCAGCAGCGCGACTAGCGGGAGGGTAGACATTCAGTACTTC | TRBD2 | TRBJ2-4 | TRBV9 | NA
CASSSNYGYTF | TGTGCCAGCAGCTCTAACTATGGCTACACCTTC | NA | TRBJ1-2 | TRBV7-2 | NA
CSVNPRTGSTDTQYF | TGCAGCGTGAACCCACGGACGGGATCCACAGATACGCAGTATTTT | NA | TRBJ2-3 | TRBV29-1 | NA
CASSPITTGNSNQPQHF | TGTGCCAGCTCACCGATTACGACGGGGAATAGCAATCAGCCCCAGCATTTT | NA | TRBJ1-5 | TRBV18 | NA
CATRIERESTDTQYF | TGTGCCACGAGGATCGAGCGGGAAAGCACAGATACGCAGTATTTT | TRBD2 | TRBJ2-3 | TRBV19 | NA
CASSLWAYEQYF | TGTGCCAGCAGCTTGTGGGCCTACGAGCAGTACTTC | NA | TRBJ2-7 | TRBV5-6 | once
CASRATGFDEQYF | TGTGCCAGTAGGGCGACAGGGTTCGACGAGCAGTACTTC | TRBD1 | TRBJ2-7 | TRBV19 | NA
CASSSRLVNEQYF | TGTGCCAGCAGCTCCAGACTAGTCAACGAGCAGTACTTC | NA | TRBJ2-7 | TRBV11-2 | NA
CASTVLGLQPWETQYF | TGCGCCAGCACGGTTCTAGGACTACAACCATGGGAGACCCAGTACTTC | NA | TRBJ2-5 | TRBV10-1 | NA
CASTGGGANYGYTF | TGTGCCAGTACCGGGGGGGGAGCTAACTATGGCTACACCTTC | NA | TRBJ1-2 | TRBV19 | NA
CASSVGRGRETQYF | TGTGCCAGCAGCGTAGGCAGGGGACGAGAGACCCAGTACTTC | NA | TRBJ2-5 | TRBV9 | once
CASSAGRLYEQYF | TGCGCCAGCAGTGCTGGCAGACTATACGAGCAGTACTTC | NA | TRBJ2-7 | TRBV10-1 | NA
CASSHSGSRDETQYF | TGTGCCAGCAGCCATAGCGGGAGTAGGGATGAGACCCAGTACTTC | TRBD2 | TRBJ2-5 | TRBV9 | NA
CASSPGEGAYQPQHF | TGTGCCAGCAGTCCAGGAGAGGGGGCTTATCAGCCCCAGCATTTT | TRBD1 | TRBJ1-5 | TRBV28 | NA
CASTRPGAETQYF | TGTGCCAGCACCCGACCAGGGGCAGAGACCCAGTACTTC | NA | TRBJ2-5 | TRBV6-5 | NA
CASSLDGAGREKLFF | TGCGCCAGCAGCTTGGATGGGGCAGGGCGGGAAAAACTGTTTTTT | NA | TRBJ1-4 | TRBV5-1 | NA
CASSPPGTSGRVPGELFF | TGTGCCAGCAGCCCTCCCGGGACTAGCGGGAGGGTCCCCGGGGAGCTGTTTTTT | TRBD2 | TRBJ2-2 | TRBV5-4 | NA
CASTPTTTQYF | TGTGCCAGCACCCCTACAACTACGCAGTATTTT | NA | TRBJ2-3 | TRBV7-9 | NA
CAWTSGANVLTF | TGTGCCTGGACGTCTGGGGCCAACGTCCTGACTTTC | NA | TRBJ2-6 | TRBV30 | NA
CASSEWGSQETQYF | TGTGCCAGCAGTGAATGGGGGTCCCAAGAGACCCAGTACTTC | NA | TRBJ2-5 | TRBV6-1 | NA
CASSDLAGGTDTQYF | TGTGCCAGCTCAGACCTAGCGGGAGGGACAGATACGCAGTATTTT | TRBD2 | TRBJ2-3 | TRBV18 | NA